The 21 T cell receptor beta chains reported below all come from one sample, sequenced in a study of cytomegalovirus exposure and HLA in healthy donors. The PCR was carried out with 60 Vbeta primers and 13 Jbeta primers. Clones were read by immunoSEQ multiplex PCR, and TCRdb kept only the in-frame ones, dropping some. The sample has 90,000 to 130,000 clones; about 80% are singletons. The sequenced sample consisted of PBMCs. These receptor sequences come from a man aged 25-45 years in good health and CMV-seropositive.

This clone was seen only a few times. This rearrangement joins TRBV6-5 to TRBJ1-2, with a tentative D call TRBD1 (6 bases). There are 13 residues in the CDR3. Germline V gene data show CDR1 as MNHEY and CDR2 as SVGAGI. Trimming cost V 6 bases and J 8 bases, with 16 bases left between them. CDR3 sequence: CASRDGTKGGYTF. CDR3 sequence (DNA): TGTGCCAGCAGGGACGGGACAAAAGGGGGCTACACCTTC.

The CDR3 sequence is CASGGPKGYTEAFF. The CDR3 DNA sequence: TGTGCCAGCGGGGGCCCCAAAGGGTACACTGAAGCTTTCTTT. The chain is built from TRBV6-5 and TRBJ1-1; possible D gene TRBD1, 6 bases. Trimming shortened V by 8 bases and J by 3 bases, and 16 bases separated the two germline ends. From germline, CDR1 is MNHEY and CDR2 SVGAGI. This CDR3 has 14 residues.

This clone was detected only a few times. The V and J genes are TRBV4-1 and TRBJ2-2; D may be TRBD1 (6 bases). CDR3 length: 17 residues. In germline, CDR1 is MGHRA, CDR2 YSYEKL. The ends were cut back, 1 base at V and 4 bases at J, with 16 bases in the middle. The CDR3 protein is CASSQGYRVVFTGELFF. CDR3 coding DNA: TGCGCCAGCAGCCAAGGATACAGGGTAGTATTCACCGGGGAGCTGTTTTTT.

The V call is TRBV28, the J call TRBJ1-5; D ambiguous. V gave up 5 bases and J gave up 9 bases, with 5 bases separating them. The CDR3 extends over 10 amino acids. Looked up from germline, CDR1 is MDHEN and CDR2 is SYDVKM. This CDR3 is CASSLRPQHF. DNA of the CDR3: TGTGCCAGCAGTCTCCGGCCCCAGCATTTT.

The chain combines TRBV27 with TRBJ2-4, with 8 bases aligning to TRBD1. CDR3 length equals 16 residues. V dropped 6 bases and J dropped 6; count of bases not matched to a gene: 13. CDR1 is MNHEY, CDR2 SMNVEV, per germline (reference sequence). The DNA of the CDR3 is TGTGCCAGCAGCCCTAATTTACAGGGGGTGGGAAACATTCAGTACTTC. Its protein is CASSPNLQGVGNIQYF.

The genes are TRBV4-3 and TRBJ1-2; D is undetermined. The CDR3 has 14 residues. V lost 1 base to trimming and J lost 4 bases, with 10 bases between them. Germline lookup yields CDR1 LGHNA and CDR2 YSLEER. The CDR3 sequence is CASSQGLNSYGYTF. The DNA for the CDR3 is TGCGCCAGCAGCCAAGGTTTGAACAGCTATGGCTACACCTTC.

This sequence joins TRBV7-2 and TRBJ2-7, with D tentatively TRBD1 (7 bases). This CDR3 region has 16 residues. The germline V and J ends were trimmed by 0 bases and 4 bases, with 16 bases remaining between them. Germline V gene data show CDR1 as SGHTA and CDR2 as FQGNSA. The CDR3 DNA sequence: TGTGCCAGCAGCTTAGCCGGGGGACAGTTGGCGTACGAGCAGTACTTC. Amino acids: CASSLAGGQLAYEQYF.

This chain links TRBV6-5 with TRBJ1-5, with TRBD1 as a possible D gene (6 bases). This CDR3 has 16 amino acids. Germline CDR1 reads MNHEY; CDR2 reads SVGAGI. Trimming shortened V by 4 bases and J by 3 bases, and 16 bases separated the two germline ends. CDR3 region: CASSSGAQGHNQPQHF. The DNA for the CDR3 is TGTGCCAGCAGTTCCGGGGCCCAGGGGCACAATCAGCCCCAGCATTTT.

Many counts were recorded for this clone. This sequence joins TRBV6-4 and TRBJ2-3; 8 positions agree with TRBD1. V was pared by 2 bases and J by 3 bases, with 7 bases of the junction left unmatched. Germline V gene lookup returns CDR1 MRHNA and CDR2 SNTAGT. The CDR3 is 16 residues long. This chain's CDR3 is CASSDGAGGATDTQYF. The CDR3 bases are TGTGCCAGCAGTGACGGGGCAGGGGGCGCGACAGATACGCAGTATTTT.

This clone was seen a handful of times. The chain joins TRBV28 to TRBJ1-2; 8 bases fit TRBD1. Germline V gives CDR1 MDHEN, CDR2 SYDVKM. The CDR3 is made up of 16 amino acids. V trimming: 7 bases; J trimming: 4 bases; junction bases outside the gene matches: 14. This CDR3 reads CASIPQGADGIYGYTF. CDR3 DNA: TGTGCCAGCATTCCTCAGGGGGCGGATGGTATCTATGGCTACACCTTC.

This chain joins TRBV7-7 and TRBJ2-2; 12 positions match TRBD1. The germline gives CDR1 SSHAT, CDR2 FNYEAQ (reference sequence). This CDR3 comprises 16 residues. V was clipped by 5 bases and J by 4 bases; unmatched bases: 5. As DNA, the CDR3 is TGTGCCAGCAGCCCTCGGGACAGGGGGCCCACCGGGGAGCTGTTTTTT. It specifies CASSPRDRGPTGELFF.

The chain links TRBV19 to TRBJ2-3; possible D gene TRBD1, 5 bases. Germline CDR1 LNHDA, CDR2 SQIVND (reference sequence). V was trimmed by 7 bases and J by 2 bases, leaving 10 bases between them. This CDR3 has 13 residues. The CDR3 DNA follows: TGTGCCAGTAACGGCAGGGCCACAGATACGCAGTATTTT. This translates into CASNGRATDTQYF.

V is TRBV9 and J is TRBJ2-3; D is undetermined. Germline assignment: CDR1 SGDLS and CDR2 YYNGEE. V gave up 3 bases and J gave up 6 bases, with 5 bases separating them. This CDR3 has 11 amino acids. Written as DNA, the CDR3 is TGTGCCAGCAGCGCCGGGGATACGCAGTATTTT. Residues: CASSAGDTQYF.

Only a few counts were recorded for this clone. The rearrangement links TRBV9 to TRBJ2-7; 8 bases map to TRBD2. Germline assignment: CDR1 SGDLS and CDR2 YYNGEE. Losses at the gene ends were 0 bases for V and 2 bases for J; bases not matched to a gene: 1. The CDR3 totals 14 residues. The CDR3 bases are TGTGCCAGCAGCGTAGCGGGGGGGCCCTACGAGCAGTACTTC. This codes for CASSVAGGPYEQYF.

V is TRBV19 and J is TRBJ1-5, with D perhaps matching TRBD1 (5 bases). In germline, CDR1 is LNHDA, CDR2 SQIVND (reference sequence). The CDR3 extends over 18 amino acids. The V gene lost 6 bases and the J gene lost 0 bases, with 21 bases spanning the gap. The CDR3 region is CASSNSISTVYSNQPQHF. CDR3 bases: TGTGCCAGTAGCAATTCGATCTCGACAGTTTATAGCAATCAGCCCCAGCATTTT.

The V gene is TRBV10-1, the J gene TRBJ2-5, with 7 bases identical to TRBD2. Unmatched junction bases numbered 6, after V lost 3 bases and J lost 5 bases. The CDR3 contains 14 residues. The germline V gene encodes CDR1 WNHNN and CDR2 SYGVQD (reference sequence). The CDR3 spells CASSDLAVMETQYF. CDR3 nucleotide sequence: TGCGCCAGCAGTGACCTAGCGGTCATGGAGACCCAGTACTTC.

V is TRBV6-1 and J is TRBJ1-6; unclear D gene. The CDR3 consists of 15 residues. Germline-derived CDR1 and CDR2 are MNHNS and SASEGT. Between the trimmed V and J ends, which lost 7 bases and 6 bases, there was a span of 16 bases. The CDR3: CASNLDPTGNSPLHF. The CDR3 DNA sequence: TGTGCCAGCAACCTCGACCCCACGGGTAATTCACCCCTCCACTTT.

This sequence joins TRBV6-6 and TRBJ1-4, with D unclear. The CDR3 is 14 amino acids. Germline assignment: CDR1 MNHNY and CDR2 SVGAGI (reference sequence). Trimming removed 7 bases at V and 6 bases at J, with 15 bases between. The CDR3 protein is CASTPRLIDEKLFF. CDR3 nucleotide sequence: TGTGCCAGCACCCCCCGGTTGATAGATGAAAAACTGTTTTTT.

This chain joins TRBV11-2 and TRBJ2-1; 9 bases line up with TRBD2. Germline V gene lookup returns CDR1 SGHAT and CDR2 FQNNGV. This CDR3 has 16 amino acids. Trimming cost V 6 bases and J 4 bases; bases outside gene matches: 10. As DNA, the CDR3 is TGTGCCAGCAGTCTAGGGCCTAGCGGGGATTACAATGAGCAGTTCTTC. It specifies CASSLGPSGDYNEQFF.

The rearrangement links TRBV7-8 to TRBJ2-3; TRBD1 matches 7 bases. CDR1 is SGHVS and CDR2 is FQNEAQ in the germline V gene. The CDR3 extends over 15 amino acids. J lost 6 bases, V lost 5 bases, and 11 bases had no gene match. This CDR3 is CASSPIGGSHDTQYF. Here the CDR3 DNA reads TGTGCCAGCAGCCCCATAGGGGGCTCACACGATACGCAGTATTTT.

The chain carries TRBV11-3 and TRBJ2-2; TRBD1 aligns across 8 bases. Germline assignment: CDR1 SGHNT and CDR2 YENEEA. This CDR3 region has 16 residues. J was trimmed by 1 base and V by 3 bases; bases with no gene match: 4. The CDR3 DNA reads as TGTGCCAGCAGCTTCCGGACAGGGAAGAACACCGGGGAGCTGTTTTTT. Its protein is CASSFRTGKNTGELFF.